This T cell receptor (beta chain) was retrieved from a study of shared T cell receptors in the human thymus. Profiling relied on immunoSEQ multiplex PCR, and the TCRdb table lists in-frame clones only, not all of them. The data contain hundreds of thousands of clones, approximately 87% of them seen just once; the ten biggest clones take up roughly 0.0089%. Germline CDR1 and CDR2: SGHNT and YYREEE (reference sequence). The CDR3 totals 13 residues. The J segment lost 5 bases and the V segment lost 5 bases, leaving 6 bases of the junction unmatched. This sample also appeared in a second study, on human thymus T cells.

Input material: thymocytes. The receptor was derived from a boy younger than two with a congenital heart defect. V gene TRBV5-4 combines with J gene TRBJ1-1; 7 bases align to TRBD1. The CDR3 nucleotides read TGTGCCAGCAGGTACGCAGGGGGAACTGAAGCTTTCTTT. Translated, it gives CASRYAGGTEAFF. The whole variable domain, remainder taken from reference TRBV5-4 and TRBJ1-1, is ETGVTQSPTHLIKTRGQQVTLRCSSQSGHNTVSWYQQALGQGPQFIFQYYREEENGRGNFPPRFSGLQFPNYSSELNVNALELDDSALYLCASRYAGGTEAFFGQGTRLTVV.